A single sample is the source of the 21 T cell receptor beta chains below, sequenced in a study of blood T cell repertoires in COVID-19. TCRdb's table, derived via immunoSEQ multiplex PCR, lists solely in-frame clones and lacks some. The sample lists 150,000 to 200,000 clones; about 88% were seen once. Input material: peripheral blood. Source of these receptors: a woman of 80 years or more in a cohort sampled during active or convalescent COVID-19.

V is TRBV10-1 and J is TRBJ1-1; perhaps TRBD1 as D (5 bases). CDR1 WNHNN and CDR2 SYGVQD come from the germline V gene (reference sequence). V was clipped by 3 bases and J by 1 base, with 24 bases between them. The CDR3 consists of 19 residues. In DNA form, the CDR3 reads TGCGCCAGCAGTGATTCGGTCGCCATCCTAGGGGATGCGAACACTGAAGCTTTCTTT. Its translation is CASSDSVAILGDANTEAFF.

This rearrangement joins TRBV29-1 to TRBJ1-2, with D unclear. In germline, CDR1 is SQVTM, CDR2 ANQGSEA. The CDR3 is made up of 13 amino acids. V lost 0 bases to trimming and J lost 2 bases, with 7 bases between them. CDR3 DNA sequence: TGCAGCGTTGAAGACAGCGCGAACTATGGCTACACCTTC. It yields the protein CSVEDSANYGYTF.

The chain couples TRBV29-1 to TRBJ2-5; 11 nucleotides agree with TRBD2. Germline CDR1 SQVTM, CDR2 ANQGSEA. The CDR3 has 15 amino acids. V lost 0 bases to trimming and J lost 4 bases; unmatched junction nucleotides: 4. CDR3 region: CSVEDLAGGGETQYF. The CDR3, as DNA: TGCAGCGTTGAAGACCTAGCGGGGGGCGGAGAGACCCAGTACTTC.

This clone has a handful of counts. The V gene is TRBV7-6, the J gene TRBJ2-2; possible D gene TRBD1, 5 bases. Germline V gives CDR1 SGHVS, CDR2 FNYEAQ. The CDR3 consists of 18 residues. V shed 0 bases and J shed 6 bases, with 20 bases lying between them. Here the CDR3 DNA reads TGTGCCAGCAGCTTAGCTCAATTGGGCAGGGTCGGATCCGGGGAGCTGTTTTTT. Residues: CASSLAQLGRVGSGELFF. Variable domain in full (rest from reference TRBV7-6 and TRBJ2-2): GAGVSQSPRYKVTKRGQDVALRCDPISGHVSLYWYRQALGQGPEFLTYFNYEAQQDKSGLPNDRFSAERPEGSISTLTIQRTEQRDSAMYRCASSLAQLGRVGSGELFFGEGSRLTVL.

The CDR3 region has the DNA TGCGCCAGCAGCTTTAGCGGAGGGACCTACAATGAGCAGTTCTTC. Translating gives CASSFSGGTYNEQFF. The chain employs TRBV5-1 and TRBJ2-1, with D maybe TRBD2 (6 bases). Germline V gene data show CDR1 as SGHRS and CDR2 as YFSETQ. Trimming left V 2 bases short and J 2 bases short, with 11 bases between. This CDR3 region has 15 residues.

The CDR3 region is CASSLKEGTGYTF. The CDR3 DNA reads as TGTGCCAGCAGCTTAAAGGAGGGTACCGGCTACACCTTC. The V and J genes are TRBV7-9 and TRBJ1-2; no firm D call. CDR3 size: 13 residues. In germline, CDR1 is SEHNR, CDR2 FQNEAQ (reference sequence). V was clipped by 2 bases and J by 8 bases, with 12 bases between them.

The rearrangement uses TRBV30 and TRBJ2-1; 12 nucleotides line up with TRBD2. From germline, CDR1 is GTSNPN and CDR2 SVGIG (reference sequence). J lost 9 bases, V lost 7 bases, and 16 bases had no gene match. The CDR3 runs 16 residues. CDR3: CASYRLAGDRGGEQFF. CDR3 DNA sequence: TGTGCCTCATACCGACTAGCGGGAGATAGGGGTGGTGAGCAGTTCTTC.

This clone was picked up one time. The chain has TRBV6-5 and TRBJ1-5, with TRBD1 identical over 8 bases. CDR3 size: 15 residues. V was pared by 6 bases and J by 2 bases, with 6 bases of the junction left unmatched. From germline, CDR1 is MNHEY and CDR2 SVGAGI. CDR3 coding DNA: TGTGCCAGCAGGTCAGGGGGCATCGGCAATCAGCCCCAGCATTTT. It encodes CASRSGGIGNQPQHF.

This chain joins TRBV18 and TRBJ2-1; 10 bases are a match to TRBD2. The V gene's germline CDR1 is KGHSH and CDR2 LQKENI. The V gene end was trimmed by 3 bases and the J gene end by 4 bases; junction bases not matched to a gene: 12. The CDR3 runs 18 residues. CDR3 in amino acids: CASSPQLAGLALYNEQFF. The CDR3 DNA follows: TGTGCCAGCTCACCCCAATTGGCGGGACTAGCGTTATACAATGAGCAGTTCTTC.

The rearrangement links TRBV28 to TRBJ2-1; 8 positions agree with TRBD1. The junction had 8 bases not matched to a gene; V was cut back by 3 bases and J by 7 bases. Germline-derived CDR1 and CDR2 are MDHEN and SYDVKM. The CDR3 contains 15 residues. The CDR3 DNA follows: TGTGCCAGCAGTTTCCCGGGACAGGTGAATAATGAGCAGTTCTTC. It is translated as CASSFPGQVNNEQFF. The whole variable domain, filled in from reference TRBV28 and TRBJ2-1, reads DVKVTQSSRYLVKRTGEKVFLECVQDMDHENMFWYRQDPGLGLRLIYFSYDVKMKEKGDIPEGYSVSREKKERFSLILESASTNQTSMYLCASSFPGQVNNEQFFGPGTRLTVL.

The chain recombines TRBV12-3 or TRBV12-4 with TRBJ1-2; 9 bases agree with TRBD1. With V trimmed by 7 bases and J by 5 bases, 5 bases remained unmatched. This CDR3 has 13 residues. As DNA, the CDR3 is TGTGCCAGCACCGGGGACAGGGAATATGGCTACACCTTC. Translated, it gives CASTGDREYGYTF.

This chain uses TRBV5-1 with TRBJ1-6; 10 bases agree with TRBD1. V shed 0 bases and J 9 bases; nucleotides not matched to a gene: 6. Germline V lookup: CDR1 SGHRS, CDR2 YFSETQ. The CDR3 runs to 16 residues. CDR3 residues: CASSLGGQGGSSPLHF. The DNA of the CDR3 is TGCGCCAGCAGCTTGGGCGGACAGGGGGGTAGTTCACCCCTCCACTTT.

The chain has TRBV6-2 or TRBV6-3 and TRBJ2-2; TRBD1 agrees at 7 bases. Germline trimming cut 5 bases from V and 6 bases from J; bases unmatched to any gene: 15. This CDR3 contains 17 residues. Germline V gives CDR1 MNHEY, CDR2 SVGEGT. CDR3 in amino acids: CASSGNRGHPAAGELFF. The CDR3 DNA sequence: TGTGCCAGCAGTGGGAACAGGGGCCATCCGGCCGCCGGGGAGCTGTTTTTT.

The chain carries TRBV12-5 and TRBJ1-1; TRBD1 agrees at 9 bases. V trimming: 0 bases; J trimming: 1 base; junction bases outside the gene matches: 6. Germline V gene sequence: CDR1 LGHNT, CDR2 FRNRAP. This CDR3 spans 17 amino acids. CDR3 sequence: CASGLVMTGGGNTEAFF. The DNA for the CDR3 is TGTGCTAGTGGTTTGGTAATGACAGGGGGAGGGAACACTGAAGCTTTCTTT.

The chain is built from TRBV2 and TRBJ2-7; D may be TRBD2 (5 bases). The CDR3 is made up of 13 amino acids. V was clipped by 0 bases and J by 7 bases, with 10 bases between them. From germline, CDR1 is SNHLY and CDR2 FYNNEI. The chain's CDR3 is CASSEAGDGEQYV. In nucleotides, the CDR3 is TGTGCCAGCAGTGAAGCGGGAGACGGTGAGCAGTACGTC.

CDR3 loop: CASSYFTRGRHEQYF. In nucleotides, the CDR3 is TGTGCCAGCAGTTACTTTACCAGGGGAAGGCACGAGCAGTACTTC. The chain is built from TRBV6-5 and TRBJ2-7, with D maybe TRBD1 (6 bases). V lost 1 base and J 5 bases, leaving 15 bases between the germline ends. The CDR3 contains 15 residues. CDR1 MNHEY and CDR2 SVGAGI come from the germline V gene.

This chain connects TRBV6-5 to TRBJ1-4; 8 nucleotides match TRBD1. Germline CDR1 and CDR2: MNHEY and SVGAGI. The CDR3 is 13 residues long. J was trimmed by 8 bases and V by 10 bases; bases with no gene match: 9. Here the CDR3 reads CATRTGRVEKLFF. Here the CDR3 DNA reads TGTGCCACCAGGACAGGGCGGGTCGAAAAACTGTTTTTT.

J is TRBJ2-1 and V is TRBV19, with 8 bases matching TRBD1. V lost 5 bases to trimming and J lost 7 bases; unmatched junction nucleotides: 7. The CDR3 runs to 14 residues. Per the germline V gene, CDR1 is LNHDA and CDR2 is SQIVND (reference sequence). CDR3 sequence (DNA): TGTGCCAGTAGTGCGGGACAGGTTGGGAATGAGCAGTTCTTC. Translating it yields CASSAGQVGNEQFF.

This chain connects TRBV28 to TRBJ2-2; D is uncertain. The V end lost 6 bases, the J end lost 0 bases, and 14 bases lay between the germline ends. This CDR3 is 16 amino acids long. Germline V lookup: CDR1 MDHEN, CDR2 SYDVKM. CDR3 loop: CASRLWVTANTGELFF. The CDR3 coding sequence is TGTGCCAGCAGACTATGGGTGACGGCGAACACCGGGGAGCTGTTTTTT.

The chain is built from TRBV7-9 and TRBJ2-7; 7 bases align to TRBD1. Losses at the gene ends were 5 bases for V and 3 bases for J; bases not matched to a gene: 10. CDR1 is SEHNR and CDR2 is FQNEAQ in the germline V gene (reference sequence). The CDR3 length is 15 residues. The CDR3 nucleotides read TGTGCCAGCAGCCCCTCCCTACAGGGGTTCTACGAGCAGTACTTC. Protein: CASSPSLQGFYEQYF.

CDR3 in DNA: TGTGCCAGCAGCTACCGGGACAGGGTTTCCTACAATGAGCAGTTCTTC. This translates into CASSYRDRVSYNEQFF. V usage is TRBV5-6 and J usage is TRBJ2-1, with TRBD1 matching 9 bases. The germline gives CDR1 SGHDT, CDR2 YYEEEE. This CDR3 has 16 residues. Trimming removed 3 bases from V and 1 base from J; junction bases left unmatched: 5.